The entry that follows covers one TCR beta chain sequence. Its target is not known. These data originate in a study of CD8+CD57+ T cells in acquired aplastic anemia. The wider study: Quantities of DNA derived from sorted CD4+ and CD8+ cells averaged approximately 3 ug. Healthy CD8+ samples averaged roughly 9.9 million reads. General study results and limits: Both patients and controls carried the same twenty-nine CD8+ CDR3 sequences.

The CDR3 is made up of 14 amino acids. V dropped 3 bases and J dropped 6 bases, with 10 bases sitting between them. The germline gives CDR1 KGHDR, CDR2 SFDVKD. The use of genomic DNA as template underpinned the TCR beta VDJ and CDR3 profiling. One entry per CDR3 protein, called by TCRdb with MiXCR from the reads. Counted here are under 200,000 distinct CDR3 sequences, around 40% occurring once; the ten biggest clones make up 1.1%. The specimen sequenced was sorted CD4+, CD8+, or CD8+CD57+ T cells (not recorded which) from PBMCs. The clonotype was recovered from a human donor in good health. The chain recombines TRBV24-1 with TRBJ1-4, with a tentative D call TRBD1 (5 bases). CDR3 nucleotides: TGTGCCACCAGTGATAGGACACGGGATGAAAAACTGTTTTTT. This translates into CATSDRTRDEKLFF.